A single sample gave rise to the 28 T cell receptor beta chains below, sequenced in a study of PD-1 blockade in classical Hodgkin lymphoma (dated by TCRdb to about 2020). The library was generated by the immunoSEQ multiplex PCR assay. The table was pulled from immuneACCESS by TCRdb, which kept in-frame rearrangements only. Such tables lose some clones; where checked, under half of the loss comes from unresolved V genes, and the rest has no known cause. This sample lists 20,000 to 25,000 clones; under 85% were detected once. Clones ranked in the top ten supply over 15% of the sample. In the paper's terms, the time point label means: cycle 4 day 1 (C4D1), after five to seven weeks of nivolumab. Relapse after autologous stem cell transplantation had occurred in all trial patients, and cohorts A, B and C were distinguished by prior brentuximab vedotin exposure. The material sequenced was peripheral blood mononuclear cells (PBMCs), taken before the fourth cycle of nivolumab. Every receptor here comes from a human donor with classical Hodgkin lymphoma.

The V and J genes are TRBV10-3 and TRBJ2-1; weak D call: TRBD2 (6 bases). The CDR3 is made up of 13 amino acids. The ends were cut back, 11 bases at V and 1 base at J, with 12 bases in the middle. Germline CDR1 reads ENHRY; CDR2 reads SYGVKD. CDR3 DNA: TGTGCCGCGGGAAGGGGATCCTACAATGAGCAGTTCTTC. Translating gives CAAGRGSYNEQFF.

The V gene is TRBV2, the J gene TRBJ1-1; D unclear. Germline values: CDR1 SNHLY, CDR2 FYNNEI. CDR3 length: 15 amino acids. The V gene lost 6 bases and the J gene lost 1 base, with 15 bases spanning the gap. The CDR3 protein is CASRGSRSRNTEAFF. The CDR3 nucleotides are TGTGCCAGCAGAGGGAGTCGCTCGCGGAACACTGAAGCTTTCTTT.

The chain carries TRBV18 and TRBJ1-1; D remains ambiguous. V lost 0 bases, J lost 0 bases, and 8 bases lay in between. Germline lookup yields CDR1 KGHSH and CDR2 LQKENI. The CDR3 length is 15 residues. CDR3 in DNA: TGTGCCAGCTCACCACCAAGCGGCATGAACACTGAAGCTTTCTTT. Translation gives CASSPPSGMNTEAFF. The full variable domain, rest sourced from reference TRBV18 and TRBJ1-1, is NAGVMQNPRHLVRRRGQEARLRCSPMKGHSHVYWYRQLPEEGLKFMVYLQKENIIDESGMPKERFSAEFPKEGPSILRIQQVVRGDSAAYFCASSPPSGMNTEAFFGQGTRLTVV.

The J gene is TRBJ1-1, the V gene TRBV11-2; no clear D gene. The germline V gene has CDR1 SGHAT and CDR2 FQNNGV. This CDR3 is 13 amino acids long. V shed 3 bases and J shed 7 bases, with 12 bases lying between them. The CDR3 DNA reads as TGTGCCAGCAGCTTGTATAGTGAGGGTGAAGCTTTCTTT. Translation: CASSLYSEGEAFF.

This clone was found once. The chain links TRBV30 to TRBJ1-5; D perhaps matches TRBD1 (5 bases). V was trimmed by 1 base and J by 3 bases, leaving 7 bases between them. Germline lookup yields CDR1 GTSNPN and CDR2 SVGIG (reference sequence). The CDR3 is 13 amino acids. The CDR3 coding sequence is TGTGCCTGGAGTGGACAGCTCAATCAGCCCCAGCATTTT. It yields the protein CAWSGQLNQPQHF.

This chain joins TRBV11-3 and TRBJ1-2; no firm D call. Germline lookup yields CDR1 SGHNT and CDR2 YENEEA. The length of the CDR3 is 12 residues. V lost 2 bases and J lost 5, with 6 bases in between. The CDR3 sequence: CASSLSQYGYTF. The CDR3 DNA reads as TGTGCCAGCAGCTTAAGCCAGTATGGCTACACCTTC.

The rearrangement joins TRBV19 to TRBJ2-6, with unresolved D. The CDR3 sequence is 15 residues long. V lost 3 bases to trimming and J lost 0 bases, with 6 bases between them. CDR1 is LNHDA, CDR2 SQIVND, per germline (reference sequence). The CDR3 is CASSIDGSGANVLTF. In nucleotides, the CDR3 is TGTGCCAGTAGTATTGACGGCTCTGGGGCCAACGTCCTGACTTTC.

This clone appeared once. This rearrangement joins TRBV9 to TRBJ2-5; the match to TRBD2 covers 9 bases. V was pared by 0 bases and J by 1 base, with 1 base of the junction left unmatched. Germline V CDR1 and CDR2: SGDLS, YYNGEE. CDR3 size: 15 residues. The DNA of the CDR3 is TGTGCCAGCAGCGTAGTAGCGGGGGCCCAAGAGACCCAGTACTTC. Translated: CASSVVAGAQETQYF.

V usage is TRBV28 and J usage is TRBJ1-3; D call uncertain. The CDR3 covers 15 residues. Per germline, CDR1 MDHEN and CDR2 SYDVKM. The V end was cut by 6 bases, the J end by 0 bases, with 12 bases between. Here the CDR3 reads CASRAPGGSGNTIYF. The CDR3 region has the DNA TGTGCCAGCAGGGCCCCGGGAGGCTCTGGAAACACCATATATTTT.

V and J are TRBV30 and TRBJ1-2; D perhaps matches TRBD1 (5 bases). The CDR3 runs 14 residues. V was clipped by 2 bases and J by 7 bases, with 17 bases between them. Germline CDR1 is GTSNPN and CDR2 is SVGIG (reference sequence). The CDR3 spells CAWSPLVRVSGYTF. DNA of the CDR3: TGTGCCTGGAGTCCCCTGGTCAGGGTGTCTGGCTACACCTTC.

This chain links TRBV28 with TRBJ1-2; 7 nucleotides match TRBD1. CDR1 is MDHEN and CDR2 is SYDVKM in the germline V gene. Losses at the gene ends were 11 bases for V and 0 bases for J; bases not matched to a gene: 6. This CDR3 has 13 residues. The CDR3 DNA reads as TGTGCCTTCCTGGACAGGACTAACTATGGCTACACCTTC. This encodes CAFLDRTNYGYTF.

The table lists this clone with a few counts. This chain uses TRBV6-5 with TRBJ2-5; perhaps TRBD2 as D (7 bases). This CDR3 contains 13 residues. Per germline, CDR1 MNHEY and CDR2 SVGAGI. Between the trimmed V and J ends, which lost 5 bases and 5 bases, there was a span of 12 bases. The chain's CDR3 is CASSGGASETQYF. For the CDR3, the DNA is TGTGCCAGCAGTGGGGGGGCGAGTGAGACCCAGTACTTC.

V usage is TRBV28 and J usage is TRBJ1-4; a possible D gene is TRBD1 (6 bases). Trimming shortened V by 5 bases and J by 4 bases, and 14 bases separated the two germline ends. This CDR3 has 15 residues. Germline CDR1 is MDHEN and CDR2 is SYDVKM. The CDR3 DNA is TGTGCCAGCAGTAAGCCGACAGGCTATAATGAAAAACTGTTTTTT. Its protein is CASSKPTGYNEKLFF.

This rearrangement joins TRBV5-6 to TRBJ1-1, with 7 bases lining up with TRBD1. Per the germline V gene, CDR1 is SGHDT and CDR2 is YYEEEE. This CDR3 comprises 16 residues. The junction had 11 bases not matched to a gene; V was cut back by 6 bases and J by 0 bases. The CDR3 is CASNRQGGILNTEAFF. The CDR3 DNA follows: TGTGCCAGCAACCGACAGGGAGGGATTTTGAACACTGAAGCTTTCTTT.

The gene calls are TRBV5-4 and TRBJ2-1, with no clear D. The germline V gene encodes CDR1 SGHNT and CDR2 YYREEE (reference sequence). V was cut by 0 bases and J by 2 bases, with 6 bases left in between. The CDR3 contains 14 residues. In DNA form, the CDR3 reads TGTGCCAGCAGCTTGGTGGGCCCCTACAATGAGCAGTTCTTC. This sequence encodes CASSLVGPYNEQFF.

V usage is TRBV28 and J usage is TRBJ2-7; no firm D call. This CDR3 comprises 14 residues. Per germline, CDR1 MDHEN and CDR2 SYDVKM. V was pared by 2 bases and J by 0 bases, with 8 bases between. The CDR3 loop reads CASSLVGDSYEQYF. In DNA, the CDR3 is TGTGCCAGCAGTTTAGTCGGCGACTCCTACGAGCAGTACTTC.

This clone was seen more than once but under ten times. CDR3 protein: CASSPAGSDYGYTF. The DNA for the CDR3 is TGTGCCAGCTCACCAGCAGGGTCGGACTATGGCTACACCTTC. This chain connects TRBV18 to TRBJ1-2, with a weak D call TRBD1 (5 bases). Germline V gene data show CDR1 as KGHSH and CDR2 as LQKENI. The V end lost 2 bases, the J end lost 3 bases, and 10 bases lay between the germline ends. The CDR3 loop spans 14 amino acids.

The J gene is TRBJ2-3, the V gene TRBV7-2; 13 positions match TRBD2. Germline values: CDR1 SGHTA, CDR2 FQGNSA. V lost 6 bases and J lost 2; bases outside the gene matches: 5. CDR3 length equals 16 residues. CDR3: CASRLAGGLNTDTQYF. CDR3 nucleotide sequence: TGTGCCAGCAGACTAGCGGGAGGGCTGAACACAGATACGCAGTATTTT.

Written as DNA, the CDR3 is TGTGCCAGCAGCCCCCCGGGACACGATATCCTGAGCGGTGGCTACACCTTC. Protein: CASSPPGHDILSGGYTF. J is TRBJ1-2 and V is TRBV2, with D possibly matching TRBD1 (6 bases). Germline V CDR1 and CDR2: SNHLY, FYNNEI. The CDR3 consists of 17 residues. Trimming removed 6 bases at V and 7 bases at J, with 27 bases between.

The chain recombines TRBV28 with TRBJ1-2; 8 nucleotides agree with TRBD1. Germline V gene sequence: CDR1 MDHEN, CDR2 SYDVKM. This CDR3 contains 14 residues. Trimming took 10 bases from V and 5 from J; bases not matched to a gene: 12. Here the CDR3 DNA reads TGTGCCACCTGGAAGACAGGGGTCGTGTATGGCTACACCTTC. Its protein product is CATWKTGVVYGYTF.

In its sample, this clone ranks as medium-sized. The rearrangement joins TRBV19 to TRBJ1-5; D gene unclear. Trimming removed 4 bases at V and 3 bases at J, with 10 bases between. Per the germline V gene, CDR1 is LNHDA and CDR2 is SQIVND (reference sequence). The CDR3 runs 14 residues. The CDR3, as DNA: TGTGCCAGTAGTACCGGACGGAACAATCAGCCCCAGCATTTT. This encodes CASSTGRNNQPQHF.

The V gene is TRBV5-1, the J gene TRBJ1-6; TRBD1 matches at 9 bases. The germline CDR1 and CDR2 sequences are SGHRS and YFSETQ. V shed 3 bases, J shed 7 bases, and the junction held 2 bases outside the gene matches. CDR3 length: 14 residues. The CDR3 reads CASSSGQGNSPLHF. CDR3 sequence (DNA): TGCGCCAGCAGCTCGGGACAGGGAAATTCACCCCTCCACTTT.

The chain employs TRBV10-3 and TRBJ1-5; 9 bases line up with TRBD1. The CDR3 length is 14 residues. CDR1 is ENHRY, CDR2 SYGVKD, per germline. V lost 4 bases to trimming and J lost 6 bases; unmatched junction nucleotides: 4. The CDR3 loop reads CAISATGGGQPQHF. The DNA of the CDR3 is TGTGCCATCAGTGCGACAGGGGGAGGTCAGCCCCAGCATTTT.

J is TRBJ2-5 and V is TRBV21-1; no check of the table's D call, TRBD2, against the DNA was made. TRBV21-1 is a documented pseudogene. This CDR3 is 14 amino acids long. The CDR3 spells CASSKVESSGTQYF. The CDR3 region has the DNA TGTGCCAGCAGCAAAGTTGAGAGTTCGGGGACCCAGTACTTC.

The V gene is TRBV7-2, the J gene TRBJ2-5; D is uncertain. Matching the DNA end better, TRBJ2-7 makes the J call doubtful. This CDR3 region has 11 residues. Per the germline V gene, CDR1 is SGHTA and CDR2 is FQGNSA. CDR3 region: CASSLRGEQYF. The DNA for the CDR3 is TGTGCCAGCAGCCTACGAGGCGAGCAGTACTTC.

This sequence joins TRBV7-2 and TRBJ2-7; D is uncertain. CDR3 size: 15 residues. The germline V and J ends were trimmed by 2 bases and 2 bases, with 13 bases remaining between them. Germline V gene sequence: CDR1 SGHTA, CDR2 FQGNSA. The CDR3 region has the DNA TGTGCCAGCAGCTTAATCGGGCCCCCGGCCTACGAGCAGTACTTC. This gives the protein CASSLIGPPAYEQYF.

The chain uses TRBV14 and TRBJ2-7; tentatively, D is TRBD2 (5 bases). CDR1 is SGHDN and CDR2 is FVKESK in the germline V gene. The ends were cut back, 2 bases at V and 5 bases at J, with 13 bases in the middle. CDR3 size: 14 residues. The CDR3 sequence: CASSQFEDGNEQYF. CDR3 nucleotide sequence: TGTGCCAGCAGCCAATTCGAGGACGGGAACGAGCAGTACTTC.

CDR3: CASSEGLRGADTQYF. Written as DNA, the CDR3 is TGTGCCAGCAGTGAAGGTCTTAGGGGGGCAGATACGCAGTATTTT. The chain has TRBV2 and TRBJ2-3, with D tentatively TRBD1 or TRBD2 (6 bases each). This CDR3 contains 15 residues. Trimming took off 1 base at V and 4 bases at J, with 12 bases between the two ends. The germline V gene encodes CDR1 SNHLY and CDR2 FYNNEI.